This T cell receptor (beta chain) was captured in a study of shared clonotypes between healthy human individuals. Study findings and constraints: Several donors showed sharing of approximately 5% of naive CD4 clonotypes. Rarefaction indicated that sorted-subset sequencing remained incomplete although depth was large.

This CDR3 has 15 amino acids. Germline-derived CDR1 and CDR2 are SGHDT and YYEEEE. Trimming cost V 5 bases and J 0 bases, with 12 bases left between them. As to this clone: Its antigen is currently unknown.

CD8 cells regarded as naive lacked CD45RO, were positively chosen for CCR7, and omitted terminally differentiated effector memory CD45RA+ cells. Profiling relied on immunoSEQ multiplex PCR, and the TCRdb table lists in-frame clones only, not all of them. The table lists about 2.2 million clones, about 93% of them singletons. The source is a man younger than 30 in good health. Some clones in this sample may be carry-over from other donors' samples. Sequenced sample: naive CD8+ T cells from PBMCs. The chain recombines TRBV5-6 with TRBJ1-5; tentatively, D is TRBD1 (5 bases). The DNA for the CDR3 is TGTGCCAGCAGTAGGGGACGGTTTAGCAATCAGCCCCAGCATTTT. This sequence encodes CASSRGRFSNQPQHF.